These 21 T cell receptor beta chains originate from one sample sequenced in a study of blood T cell repertoires in COVID-19. Sequencing used immunoSEQ multiplex PCR; TCRdb keeps in-frame clones, though not all of them. The repertoire holds 250,000 to 300,000 clones, with around 82% as singletons. The sample taken for sequencing was peripheral blood. Receptors were obtained from an elderly man with acute or convalescent COVID-19.

V and J are TRBV6-1 and TRBJ2-7, with 9 bases lining up with TRBD1. Trimming cost V 0 bases and J 0 bases; bases outside gene matches: 3. Germline CDR1 MNHNS, CDR2 SASEGT. The CDR3 has 16 residues. For the CDR3, the DNA is TGTGCCAGCAGTGAAGCGGGACAGGGTTACTCCTACGAGCAGTACTTC. Amino acids: CASSEAGQGYSYEQYF.

Concerning this clone: Other DNA sequences in the same sample also yield this CDR3. The V gene is TRBV12-3 or TRBV12-4, the J gene TRBJ2-7; D perhaps matches TRBD2 (6 bases). The CDR3 spans 11 residues. V was shortened by 3 bases and J by 7 bases, with 7 bases between the two germline ends. The CDR3 bases are TGTGCCAGCAGTTTGGGAGGTGAGCAGTACTTC. Encoded protein: CASSLGGEQYF.

J is TRBJ2-7 and V is TRBV28; 13 bases are shared with TRBD2. The CDR3 is 18 residues long. Germline V gene data show CDR1 as MDHEN and CDR2 as SYDVKM. V shed 2 bases and J 1 base; nucleotides not matched to a gene: 8. CDR3 loop: CASSLGLAGERRSYEQYF. The CDR3 DNA follows: TGTGCCAGCAGTTTAGGACTAGCGGGAGAGAGAAGGTCCTACGAGCAGTACTTC.

This clone was seen only once. This chain connects TRBV27 to TRBJ2-7, with D perhaps matching TRBD2 (6 bases). CDR3 size: 15 residues. V was shortened by 5 bases and J by 6 bases, with 20 bases between the two germline ends. Germline assignment: CDR1 MNHEY and CDR2 SMNVEV (reference sequence). CDR3: CASSLTGLTAGEQYF. CDR3 bases: TGTGCCAGCAGTCTCACGGGACTGACGGCTGGCGAGCAGTACTTC.

This sequence joins TRBV5-1 and TRBJ1-1, with D possibly TRBD1 on 5 matching bases. Germline CDR1 and CDR2: SGHRS and YFSETQ. With 3 bases removed from V and 0 bases from J, the gap between germline ends came to 6 bases. The CDR3 length is 13 residues. The CDR3: CASSSGMNTEAFF. CDR3 nucleotide sequence: TGCGCCAGCAGCTCAGGGATGAACACTGAAGCTTTCTTT. Full variable domain (outside the CDR3, taken from reference TRBV5-1 and TRBJ1-1): KAGVTQTPRYLIKTRGQQVTLSCSPISGHRSVSWYQQTPGQGLQFLFEYFSETQRNKGNFPGRFSGRQFSNSRSEMNVSTLELGDSALYLCASSSGMNTEAFFGQGTRLTVV.

The chain has TRBV19 and TRBJ2-2; 9 nucleotides line up with TRBD1. The germline CDR1 and CDR2 sequences are LNHDA and SQIVND (reference sequence). CDR3 size: 18 residues. V was clipped by 2 bases and J by 1 base; unmatched bases: 8. The CDR3 coding sequence is TGTGCCAGTAGTATACCGGGACAGGGATTCCAGAACACCGGGGAGCTGTTTTTT. Its translation is CASSIPGQGFQNTGELFF.

This chain joins TRBV15 and TRBJ2-1; 7 nucleotides match TRBD1. CDR1 is LNHNV and CDR2 is YYDKDF in the germline V gene (reference sequence). There are 14 residues in the CDR3. The J segment lost 6 bases and the V segment lost 0 bases, leaving 2 bases of the junction unmatched. The CDR3 region is CATSRDRDSNEQFF. The CDR3 DNA sequence: TGTGCCACCAGCAGAGATCGGGACAGCAATGAGCAGTTCTTC. Supplemented by reference TRBV15 and TRBJ2-1, the full variable domain reads DAMVIQNPRYQVTQFGKPVTLSCSQTLNHNVMYWYQQKSSQAPKLLFHYYDKDFNNEADTPDNFQSRRPNTSFCFLDIRSPGLGDTAMYLCATSRDRDSNEQFFGPGTRLTVL.

The chain has TRBV19 and TRBJ1-1; TRBD1 matches at 9 bases. Germline loops: CDR1 LNHDA, CDR2 SQIVND (reference sequence). J lost 4 bases, V lost 5 bases, and 11 bases had no gene match. This CDR3 region has 16 residues. The CDR3 reads CASSSGQGLPGTEAFF. The CDR3 DNA reads TGTGCCAGTAGTTCGGGACAGGGACTCCCCGGCACTGAAGCTTTCTTT.

The V call is TRBV24-1, the J call TRBJ2-3, with D possibly matching TRBD1 (5 bases). Germline values: CDR1 KGHDR, CDR2 SFDVKD. The V gene lost 3 bases and the J gene lost 3 bases, with 15 bases spanning the gap. This CDR3 spans 16 amino acids. The CDR3 DNA reads TGTGCCACCAGTGATGCGAGTAGGGGCCCGACAGATACGCAGTATTTT. It is translated as CATSDASRGPTDTQYF.

The chain employs TRBV9 and TRBJ1-2; 12 bases fit TRBD1. Per the germline V gene, CDR1 is SGDLS and CDR2 is YYNGEE. V lost 1 base to trimming and J lost 8 bases; unmatched junction nucleotides: 9. The CDR3 spans 16 residues. The DNA for the CDR3 is TGTGCCAGCAGCGTAACCGGGACAGGGGGCCTGGGCGGCTACACCTTC. It is translated as CASSVTGTGGLGGYTF.

This rearrangement joins TRBV9 to TRBJ1-4; D unresolved. CDR1 SGDLS and CDR2 YYNGEE come from the germline V gene. This CDR3 region has 14 residues. The V end was cut by 3 bases, the J end by 0 bases, with 6 bases between. As DNA, the CDR3 is TGTGCCAGCAGCGCGACTGCAACTAATGAAAAACTGTTTTTT. It translates to CASSATATNEKLFF.

In DNA form, the CDR3 reads TGTGCCAGCAGCTTTCCACAGCCGTCTGTTGGCTACACCTTC. This gives the protein CASSFPQPSVGYTF. V gene TRBV5-8 combines with J gene TRBJ1-2; D remains unclear. This CDR3 contains 14 residues. Trimming cost V 2 bases and J 7 bases, with 15 bases left between them. Germline CDR1 reads SGHTS; CDR2 reads YDEGEE.

The V and J genes are TRBV28 and TRBJ2-7; 15 bases align to TRBD2. The CDR3 covers 16 residues. Germline V gives CDR1 MDHEN, CDR2 SYDVKM. The junction had 11 bases not matched to a gene; V was cut back by 9 bases and J by 5 bases. The CDR3 loop reads CASYDPWTSGRDEQYF. The DNA of the CDR3 is TGTGCCAGTTACGACCCCTGGACTAGCGGGAGGGACGAGCAGTACTTC.

This clone appeared once. The DNA of the CDR3 is TGTGCCAGCAGTGCCGGCAGGGGACCCTACGAGCAGTACTTC. It translates to CASSAGRGPYEQYF. The chain is built from TRBV2 and TRBJ2-7, with a possible D match to TRBD1 (6 bases). The ends were cut back, 4 bases at V and 2 bases at J, with 12 bases in the middle. Per germline, CDR1 SNHLY and CDR2 FYNNEI. This CDR3 spans 14 amino acids. The full variable domain, in which reference TRBV2 and TRBJ2-7 provide the parts outside the CDR3, is EPEVTQTPSHQVTQMGQEVILRCVPISNHLYFYWYRQILGQKVEFLVSFYNNEISEKSEIFDDQFSVERPDGSNFTLKIRSTKLEDSAMYFCASSAGRGPYEQYFGPGTRLTVT.

The V call is TRBV10-3, the J call TRBJ2-2; TRBD1 aligns across 7 bases. Germline V gene data show CDR1 as ENHRY and CDR2 as SYGVKD. This CDR3 has 15 amino acids. After removal of 10 bases from V and 2 bases from J, the junction contained 10 bases not matched to a gene. CDR3 loop: CATGTGTVNTGELFF. The CDR3 DNA sequence: TGTGCCACCGGGACCGGGACAGTTAACACCGGGGAGCTGTTTTTT.

V and J are TRBV12-3 or TRBV12-4 and TRBJ1-6; D is uncertain. The germline V and J ends were trimmed by 3 bases and 8 bases, with 5 bases remaining between them. The CDR3 covers 12 residues. Written as DNA, the CDR3 is TGTGCCAGCAGTTTGAGGGATTCACCCCTCCACTTT. Its translation is CASSLRDSPLHF.

There are a few counts of this clone. The junction departs from the called germline gene at one end, perhaps through a read error. The chain recombines TRBV7-7 with TRBJ2-1, with D perhaps TRBD2 (5 bases). Germline CDR1 is SSHAT and CDR2 is FNYEAQ (reference sequence). The CDR3 totals 13 residues. DNA of the CDR3: TGTGCTAGCAGCTCGGACTCGAACAATGAGCAGTTCTTC. It yields the protein CASSSDSNNEQFF.

This chain connects TRBV5-6 to TRBJ2-7; D is possibly TRBD1 (6 bases). Germline lookup yields CDR1 SGHDT and CDR2 YYEEEE. V gave up 0 bases and J gave up 0 bases, with 19 bases separating them. The CDR3 loop spans 18 amino acids. The DNA for the CDR3 is TGTGCCAGCAGCTTGGGGCCTTTGACAGGTTCGAGCTCCTACGAGCAGTACTTC. Protein: CASSLGPLTGSSSYEQYF.

This chain links TRBV19 with TRBJ1-5, with D hard to call. This CDR3 is 12 amino acids long. The V end lost 3 bases, the J end lost 9 bases, and 9 bases lay between the germline ends. Germline CDR1 reads LNHDA; CDR2 reads SQIVND (reference sequence). This CDR3 reads CASSITGSPQHF. CDR3 in DNA: TGTGCCAGTAGTATCACCGGGTCGCCCCAGCATTTT. Drawing the rest from reference TRBV19 and TRBJ1-5, the complete variable domain is DGGITQSPKYLFRKEGQNVTLSCEQNLNHDAMYWYRQDPGQGLRLIYYSQIVNDFQKGDIAEGYSVSREKKESFPLTVTSAQKNPTAFYLCASSITGSPQHFGDGTRLSIL.

This rearrangement joins TRBV2 to TRBJ1-1; D is undetermined. With 2 bases removed from V and 1 base from J, the gap between germline ends came to 8 bases. The germline gives CDR1 SNHLY, CDR2 FYNNEI. The CDR3 length is 14 residues. The CDR3 nucleotides read TGTGCCAGCAGTGAACGGTTCCAGAACACTGAAGCTTTCTTT. Translation gives CASSERFQNTEAFF.

V and J are TRBV7-3 and TRBJ1-1; possible D gene TRBD1, 5 bases. The V end lost 4 bases, the J end lost 11 bases, and 17 bases lay between the germline ends. In germline, CDR1 is SGHTA, CDR2 FQGTGA. CDR3 length: 13 amino acids. The CDR3 region has the DNA TGTGCCAGCAGCTCCACGACAGTGGGTTCGGCTTTCTTT. Amino acid sequence: CASSSTTVGSAFF. Looking up the rest from reference TRBV7-3 and TRBJ1-1 gives the full variable domain: GAGVSQTPSNKVTEKGKYVELRCDPISGHTALYWYRQSLGQGPEFLIYFQGTGAADDSGLPNDRFFAVRPEGSVSTLKIQRTERGDSAVYLCASSSTTVGSAFFGQGTRLTVV.